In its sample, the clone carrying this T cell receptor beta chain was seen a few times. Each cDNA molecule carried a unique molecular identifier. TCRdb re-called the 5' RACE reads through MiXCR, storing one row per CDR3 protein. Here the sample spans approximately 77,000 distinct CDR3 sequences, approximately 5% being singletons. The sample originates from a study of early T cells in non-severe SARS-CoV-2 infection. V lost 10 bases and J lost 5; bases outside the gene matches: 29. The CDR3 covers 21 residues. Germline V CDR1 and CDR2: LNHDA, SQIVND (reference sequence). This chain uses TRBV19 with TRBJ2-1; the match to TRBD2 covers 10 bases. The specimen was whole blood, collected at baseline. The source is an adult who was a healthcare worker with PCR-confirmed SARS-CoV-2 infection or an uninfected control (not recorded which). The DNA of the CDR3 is TGTGCCACTCCTGGGGCTAGCGGGAGTACCCCCTGGAGGTCTCCGAACAATGAGCAGTTCTTC. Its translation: CATPGASGSTPWRSPNNEQFF. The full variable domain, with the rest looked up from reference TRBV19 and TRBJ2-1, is DGGITQSPKYLFRKEGQNVTLSCEQNLNHDAMYWYRQDPGQGLRLIYYSQIVNDFQKGDIAEGYSVSREKKESFPLTVTSAQKNPTAFYLCATPGASGSTPWRSPNNEQFFGPGTRLTVL.